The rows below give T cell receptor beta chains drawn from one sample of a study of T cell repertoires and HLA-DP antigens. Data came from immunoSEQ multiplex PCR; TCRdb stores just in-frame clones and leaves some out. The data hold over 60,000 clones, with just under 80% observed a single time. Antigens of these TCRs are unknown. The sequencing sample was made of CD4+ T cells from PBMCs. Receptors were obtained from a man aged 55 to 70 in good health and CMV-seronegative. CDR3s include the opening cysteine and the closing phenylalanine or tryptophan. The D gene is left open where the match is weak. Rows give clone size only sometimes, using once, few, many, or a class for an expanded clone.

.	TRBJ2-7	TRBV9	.	CASSASATYEQYF	TGTGCCAGCAGCGCCAGCGCGACCTACGAGCAGTACTTC
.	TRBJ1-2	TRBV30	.	CAWSVVGGLGYGYTF	TGTGCCTGGAGTGTAGTTGGGGGGCTTGGGTATGGCTACACCTTC
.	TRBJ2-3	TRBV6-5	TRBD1	CASSYSPGGATDTQYF	TGTGCCAGCAGTTACTCGCCAGGGGGCGCGACAGATACGCAGTATTTT
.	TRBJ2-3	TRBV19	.	CASKGRGTDTQYF	TGTGCCAGTAAGGGGCGGGGAACAGATACGCAGTATTTT
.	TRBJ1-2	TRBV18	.	CASSPRQARSGYGYTF	TGTGCCAGCTCACCCCGACAGGCCCGGAGCGGGTATGGCTACACCTTC
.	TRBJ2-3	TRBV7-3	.	CASSAAPGYYTDTQYF	TGTGCCAGCAGCGCTGCACCGGGATACTACACAGATACGCAGTATTTT
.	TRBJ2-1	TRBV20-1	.	CSASSPNEQFF	TGCAGTGCTAGTTCCCCGAATGAGCAGTTCTTC
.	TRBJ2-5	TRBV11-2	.	CASSLGWVKETQYF	TGTGCCAGCAGCTTGGGCTGGGTGAAAGAGACCCAGTACTTC
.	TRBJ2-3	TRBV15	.	CATSRDLYTDTQYF	TGTGCCACCAGCAGAGACCTCTACACAGATACGCAGTATTTT
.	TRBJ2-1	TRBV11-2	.	CASSLAPHGNNEQFF	TGTGCCAGCAGCTTAGCCCCCCATGGGAACAATGAGCAGTTCTTC
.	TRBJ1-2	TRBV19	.	CASSKAEAGYTF	TGTGCCAGTAGTAAAGCAGAGGCGGGCTACACCTTC
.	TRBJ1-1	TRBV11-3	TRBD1	CASSSQGDTEAFF	TGTGCCAGCAGCTCTCAGGGGGACACTGAAGCTTTCTTT
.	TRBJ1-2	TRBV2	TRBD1	CASRGGQGAPNYGYTF	TGTGCCAGCCGGGGGGGACAGGGGGCCCCTAACTATGGCTACACCTTC
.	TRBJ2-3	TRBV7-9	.	CASSLALGGDTQYF	TGTGCCAGCAGCTTAGCCCTTGGCGGGGATACGCAGTATTTT
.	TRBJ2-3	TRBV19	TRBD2	CASSISGGSTDTQYF	TGTGCCAGTAGTATAAGCGGGGGGAGCACAGATACGCAGTATTTT
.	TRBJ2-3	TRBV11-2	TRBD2	CASSSLGGWTDTQYF	TGTGCCAGCAGCTCGCTGGGGGGGTGGACAGATACGCAGTATTTT
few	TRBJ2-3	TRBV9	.	CASSGGRRIADTQYF	TGTGCCAGCAGCGGGGGCCGCAGGATTGCAGATACGCAGTATTTT
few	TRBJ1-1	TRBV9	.	CASSVVGMNTEAFF	TGTGCCAGCAGCGTAGTTGGGATGAACACTGAAGCTTTCTTT
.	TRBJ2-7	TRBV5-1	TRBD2	CASRRTSGDRTYEQYF	TGCGCCAGCAGGCGGACTAGCGGGGATAGGACCTACGAGCAGTACTTC
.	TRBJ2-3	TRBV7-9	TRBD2	CASSFLMTGGQYF	TGTGCCAGCAGCTTCCTGATGACGGGGGGGCAGTATTTT
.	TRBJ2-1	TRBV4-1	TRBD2	CASSQEPGLAAHEQFF	TGCGCCAGCAGCCAAGAGCCGGGACTAGCGGCGCATGAGCAGTTCTTC